This T cell receptor beta chain comes out of a study of T-cell reconstitution after alpha-beta-depleted transplantation in children. Germline CDR1 is MDHEN and CDR2 is SYDVKM. V dropped 4 bases and J dropped 0 bases, with 13 bases sitting between them. The CDR3 is made up of 15 amino acids. During its preparation, the TCRbeta library received unique molecular identifiers. TCRdb re-called the PCR reads through MiXCR, storing one row per CDR3 protein. The sample holds some 200,000 distinct CDR3 sequences, approximately 7% seen once. Study results and limitations: Elevated TCRbeta diversity at day 60 was traced, in some patients, to surviving recipient T cells and thymic progenitors. Expanded clones from the graft, numbering several hundred, reportedly supplied alpha-beta T cells about two months after transplant. Newly generated T cells supplied most T-cell counts and diversity one year post-transplant.

This clonotype was counted between two and nine times. The antigen remains undetermined. Material: PBMCs, obtained before TCRalphabeta/CD19-depleted stem cell transplant. The receptor was derived from a boy aged 2 to 10 with acute lymphoblastic leukemia, due to receive a stem cell transplant. The chain combines TRBV28 with TRBJ2-7; weak D call: TRBD2 (6 bases). CDR3 DNA sequence: TGTGCCAGCAGTTGGGGCGGGATGAGCTCCTACGAGCAGTACTTC. Translated: CASSWGGMSSYEQYF.